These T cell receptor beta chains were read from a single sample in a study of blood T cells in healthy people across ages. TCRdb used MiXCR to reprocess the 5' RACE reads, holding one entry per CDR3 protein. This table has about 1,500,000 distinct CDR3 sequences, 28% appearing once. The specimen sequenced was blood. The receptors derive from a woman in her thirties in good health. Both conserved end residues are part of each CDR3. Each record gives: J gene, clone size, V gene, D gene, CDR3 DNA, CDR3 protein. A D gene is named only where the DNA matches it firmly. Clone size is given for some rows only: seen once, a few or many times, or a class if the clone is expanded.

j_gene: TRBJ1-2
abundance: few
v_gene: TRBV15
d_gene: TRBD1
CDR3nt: TGTGCCTCCAGCAGGAGATCGACAGGGGACTATGGCTACACCTTC
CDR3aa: CASSRRSTGDYGYTF

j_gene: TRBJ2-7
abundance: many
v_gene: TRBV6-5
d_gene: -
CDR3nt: TGTGCCAGCAAGGGCAGCAACTACGAGCAGTACTTC
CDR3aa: CASKGSNYEQYF

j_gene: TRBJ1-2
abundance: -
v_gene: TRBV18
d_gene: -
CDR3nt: TGTGCCAGCTCATCATCGGAGAACTATGGCTACACCTTC
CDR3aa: CASSSSENYGYTF

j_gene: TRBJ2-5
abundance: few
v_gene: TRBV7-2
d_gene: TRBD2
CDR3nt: TGTGCCAGCAAGAAGGGCGGGAGGGGACAAGAGACCCAGTACTTC
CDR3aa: CASKKGGRGQETQYF

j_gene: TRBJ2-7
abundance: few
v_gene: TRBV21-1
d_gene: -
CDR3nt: TGTGCCAGCAGCAAAGGAGAGACAGGTCCCTACGAGCAGTACTTC
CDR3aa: CASSKGETGPYEQYF

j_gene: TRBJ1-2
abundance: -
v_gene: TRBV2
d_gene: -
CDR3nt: TGTGCCAGCAGTGCTGGGCCAACAGCTGGCTACACCTTC
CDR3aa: CASSAGPTAGYTF

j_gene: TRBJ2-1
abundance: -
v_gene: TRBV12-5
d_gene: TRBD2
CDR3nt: TGTGCTAGCTCCCCCGGGACTAGAAAACACAATGAGCAGTTCTTC
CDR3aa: CASSPGTRKHNEQFF

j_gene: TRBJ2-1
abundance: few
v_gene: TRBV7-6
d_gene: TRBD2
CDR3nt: TGTGCCAGCAGCACCAGCGGGGGGGTATACAATGAGCAGTTCTTC
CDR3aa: CASSTSGGVYNEQFF

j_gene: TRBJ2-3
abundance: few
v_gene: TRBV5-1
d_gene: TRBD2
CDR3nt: TGCGCCAGCAGCGAACTAGCGGGGGCTGGCACAGATACGCAGTATTTT
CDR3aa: CASSELAGAGTDTQYF

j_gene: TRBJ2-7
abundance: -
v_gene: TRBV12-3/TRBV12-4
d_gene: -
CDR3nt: TGTGCCAGCACCCCGGGGCCCACCTACGAGCAGTACTTC
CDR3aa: CASTPGPTYEQYF

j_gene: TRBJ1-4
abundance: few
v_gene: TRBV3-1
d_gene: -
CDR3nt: TGTGCCAGCAGCCAAGGATCAGGGGTTAATGAAAAACTGTTTTTT
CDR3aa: CASSQGSGVNEKLFF

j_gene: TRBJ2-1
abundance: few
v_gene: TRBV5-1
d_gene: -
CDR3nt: TGCGCCAGCAGCCAAGACAGGCCCCCAGTCGATGAGCAGTTCTTC
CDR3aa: CASSQDRPPVDEQFF

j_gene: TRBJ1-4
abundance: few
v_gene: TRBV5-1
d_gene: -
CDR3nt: TGCGCCAGCAGCCCCGACGGTCGAGTTGCAACTAATGAAAAACTGTTTTTT
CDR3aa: CASSPDGRVATNEKLFF

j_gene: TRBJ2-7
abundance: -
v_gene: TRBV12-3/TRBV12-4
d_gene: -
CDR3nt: TGTGCCAGCAGTTATACAGGGCTCCACGAGCAGTACTTC
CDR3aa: CASSYTGLHEQYF

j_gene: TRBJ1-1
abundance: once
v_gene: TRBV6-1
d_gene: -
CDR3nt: TGTGCCAGCGGGATTAGGGCCCCGAACACTGAAGCTTTCTTT
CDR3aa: CASGIRAPNTEAFF

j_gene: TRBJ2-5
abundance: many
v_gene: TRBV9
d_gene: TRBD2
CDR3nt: TGTGCCAGCAATAAACCTAGCGGACTCCAAGAGACCCAGTACTTC
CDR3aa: CASNKPSGLQETQYF

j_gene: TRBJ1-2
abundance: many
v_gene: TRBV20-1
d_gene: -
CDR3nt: TGCAGTGCTAGAGTCACGGCTAACTATGGCTACACCTTC
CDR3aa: CSARVTANYGYTF